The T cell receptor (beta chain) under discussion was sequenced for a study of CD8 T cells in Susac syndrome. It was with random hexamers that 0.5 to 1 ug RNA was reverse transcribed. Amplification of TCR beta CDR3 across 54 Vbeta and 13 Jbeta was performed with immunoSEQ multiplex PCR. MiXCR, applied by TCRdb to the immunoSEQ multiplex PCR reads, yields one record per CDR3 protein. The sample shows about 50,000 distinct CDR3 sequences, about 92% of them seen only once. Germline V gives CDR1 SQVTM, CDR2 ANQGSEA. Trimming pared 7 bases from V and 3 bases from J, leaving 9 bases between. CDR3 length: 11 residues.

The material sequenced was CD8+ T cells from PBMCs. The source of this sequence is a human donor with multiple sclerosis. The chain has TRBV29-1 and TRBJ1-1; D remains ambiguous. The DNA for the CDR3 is TGCAGCGCCATACCGGACACTGAAGCTTTCTTT. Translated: CSAIPDTEAFF.